This TCR beta chain came from a study of a mutant IDH1 vaccine in newly diagnosed glioma. Across the study: Either 4-6 weeks after radiotherapy alone or alongside temozolomide, vaccination was begun.

V was shortened by 4 bases and J by 7 bases, with 11 bases between the two germline ends. The CDR3 runs 12 residues. The germline CDR1 and CDR2 sequences are SEHNR and FQNEAQ (reference sequence). Notes on the study in general: Pseudoprogression seemed unrelated to changes in top peripheral T cell clonotypes.

Data came from immunoSEQ multiplex PCR; TCRdb stores just in-frame clones and leaves some out. The sample lists about 54,000 clones, 80% occurring once. The time point here: week 23, last vaccination. What each vaccine dose contained was 300 ug of mutant IDH1 20-mer peptide, accompanied by topical imiquimod. Worth noting for this clone: No antigen is known for it.

This receptor was identified in a man aged 40-50 years with glioma. Sequences were derived from PBMCs, sampled from a glioma patient whose treatment included an IDH1 peptide vaccine. The chain joins TRBV7-9 to TRBJ2-7, with D maybe TRBD1 (5 bases). The DNA of the CDR3 is TGTGCCAGCAGCTCTTCAGGGATAGAGCAGTACTTC. It is translated as CASSSSGIEQYF.